A selection of T cell receptor beta chains follows, all from one sample in a study of T cell responses to AZD1222 COVID-19 vaccine. Sequenced by immunoSEQ multiplex PCR; TCRdb stores in-frame clones only, minus some. The table has tens of thousands of clones, about 80% seen once. The material was peripheral blood, obtained 28 days after the second AZD1222 dose. The receptor set was obtained from an adult who received the AZD1222 COVID-19 vaccine. CDR3s include the opening cysteine and the closing phenylalanine or tryptophan. The order of the fields is J gene, V gene, D gene, clone size, CDR3 DNA, CDR3 protein. D genes are given only for firm matches. Part of the rows lack a size; the others show once, few, many or a class for expanded clones.

TRBJ1-3 | TRBV29-1 | . | . | TGCAGCGTTGGTGTTACGTCTGGAAACACCATATATTTT | CSVGVTSGNTIYF
TRBJ2-2 | TRBV6-5 | TRBD1 | . | TGTGCCAGCAGAACAGGGGGTGACACCGGGGAGCTGTTTTTT | CASRTGGDTGELFF
TRBJ1-2 | TRBV7-8 | . | . | TGTGCCAGCAGCTTAGGACAGCCCCTTTTCCAGATAAGCTTC | CASSLGQPLFQISF
TRBJ1-6 | TRBV7-2 | . | . | TGTGCCAGCAGCTTCCTGAATTCACCCCTCCACTTT | CASSFLNSPLHF
TRBJ1-2 | TRBV7-8 | . | . | TGTGCCAGCAGCTTAGGGACCAATCTCCAGGCCCCCTATGGCTACACCTTC | CASSLGTNLQAPYGYTF
TRBJ1-5 | TRBV19 | TRBD1 | . | TGTGCCAGTAGTTCGGACAGGGTTTACAATCAGCCCCAGCATTTT | CASSSDRVYNQPQHF
TRBJ1-2 | TRBV6-5 | . | . | TGTGCCAGCAGTCCCTCGGGCGCGGGCTACACCTTC | CASSPSGAGYTF
TRBJ1-2 | TRBV6-1 | . | . | TGTGCCAGCAGTGAAGTGGGGCGGGTGCTAGCATCCTATGGCTACACCTTC | CASSEVGRVLASYGYTF
TRBJ1-6 | TRBV10-3 | . | . | TGTGCCATCAGTGGGGGCAGGGAAAACTCACCCCTCCACTTT | CAISGGRENSPLHF
TRBJ1-2 | TRBV6-2/TRBV6-3 | TRBD1 | . | TGTGCCAGCAGTTTGGGACAGCTAACGTATGGCTACACCTTC | CASSLGQLTYGYTF
TRBJ2-7 | TRBV4-1 | . | . | TGCGCCAGCAGCCAAAGACCGGCGCAGGGCAGTTACGAGCAGTACTTC | CASSQRPAQGSYEQYF
TRBJ1-6 | TRBV6-5 | . | . | TGTGCCAGCAGTTACTCGGAGGGGCCGAATTCACCCCTCCACTTT | CASSYSEGPNSPLHF
TRBJ2-5 | TRBV18 | TRBD2 | . | TGTGCCAGCTCAAGGACGGGGGGTCAAGAGACCCAGTACTTC | CASSRTGGQETQYF
TRBJ1-5 | TRBV5-6 | TRBD1 | . | TGTGCCAGCAGCGTAAACCGGGACAGGGCCCAATATAGCAATCAGCCCCAGCATTTT | CASSVNRDRAQYSNQPQHF
TRBJ2-4 | TRBV9 | . | . | TGTGCCAGCAGCTTTTCTGGGGGGGCCGAGAACATTCAGTACTTC | CASSFSGGAENIQYF
TRBJ1-5 | TRBV7-9 | TRBD1 | . | TGTGCCAGCAGCGCCGGGACAGGGGCGTTAAATCAGCCCCAGCATTTT | CASSAGTGALNQPQHF
TRBJ2-7 | TRBV5-4 | TRBD1 | . | TGTGCCAGCAGCTCAGGGGGCGGCGGCGGGGTTTACGAGCAGTACTTC | CASSSGGGGGVYEQYF
TRBJ2-1 | TRBV27 | . | . | TGTGCCAGCATCGCTAGCTACAATGAGCAGTTCTTC | CASIASYNEQFF
TRBJ2-7 | TRBV5-6 | . | . | TGTGCCAGCAGCTTGGGGGCCTACGAGCAGTACTTC | CASSLGAYEQYF
TRBJ2-2 | TRBV7-9 | . | many | TGTGCCAGCAGGGAGACAGGAGGGGAGCTGTTTTTT | CASRETGGELFF